The T cell receptor (beta chain) described here comes from a study of T cells after yellow fever vaccination. TCRdb reanalysed the 5' RACE reads using MiXCR and keeps one entry per CDR3 protein. The data contain approximately 550,000 distinct CDR3 sequences, 15% to 20% of them singletons. This receptor was identified in a young man who received the YFV17D yellow fever vaccine. The input for sequencing was PBMCs, taken 15 days after the yellow fever booster vaccination.

CDR3 sequence (DNA): TGTGCCAGCAGCTTGGGTGACGGCGGTGGCACAGATACGCAGTATTTT. Its protein product is CASSLGDGGGTDTQYF. This chain joins TRBV7-9 and TRBJ2-3; no reliable D call. The CDR3 runs 16 residues. Trimming pared 3 bases from V and 1 base from J, leaving 14 bases between. Germline CDR1 and CDR2: SEHNR and FQNEAQ (reference sequence).